One sample yielded the 25 T cell receptor beta chains listed below, sequenced in a study of Ad26.COV2.S vaccination and SARS-CoV-2 variants. Treatment reported: 15 to 20 received Ad26.COV2.S at low or high dose, single or two shots; 5 received placebo; per-sample allocation not given. Sampling happened 63 days after the first vaccine or placebo injection. The data were produced by immunoSEQ multiplex PCR, yet TCRdb's version contains in-frame clones alone and is incomplete. The repertoire holds 300,000 to 350,000 clones, with 65% to 90% as singletons. The starting material was peripheral blood, obtained in a trial of Ad26.COV2.S vaccine versus placebo. Receptor source: a person between 18 and 60 years old who received the Ad26.COV2.S COVID-19 vaccine or a placebo.

The chain is built from TRBV2 and TRBJ2-7; D gene uncertain. This CDR3 region has 12 residues. From germline, CDR1 is SNHLY and CDR2 FYNNEI. The V and J ends lost 4 bases and 0 bases respectively, with 4 bases between them. The CDR3 loop reads CASSGNSYEQYF. The DNA of the CDR3 is TGTGCCAGCAGTGGGAACTCCTACGAGCAGTACTTC.

V usage is TRBV2 and J usage is TRBJ1-3; D is undetermined. The CDR3 sequence is 16 residues long. The ends were cut back, 7 bases at V and 5 bases at J, with 21 bases in the middle. CDR1 SNHLY and CDR2 FYNNEI come from the germline V gene. The CDR3 reads CASTPGDVRARNTIYF. CDR3 bases: TGTGCCAGCACCCCCGGAGACGTCCGAGCCCGAAACACCATATATTTT.

The chain combines TRBV19 with TRBJ1-2; 9 bases align to TRBD1. The junction had 18 bases not matched to a gene; V was cut back by 4 bases and J by 3 bases. The germline gives CDR1 LNHDA, CDR2 SQIVND (reference sequence). This CDR3 spans 19 amino acids. Here the CDR3 DNA reads TGTGCCAGTAGTAACCCAGGGACAGGGTTTTCTAAAGGGGACTATGGCTACACCTTC. Protein: CASSNPGTGFSKGDYGYTF.

The chain joins TRBV5-1 to TRBJ2-7, with 9 positions matching TRBD1. V lost 5 bases and J lost 2; bases outside the gene matches: 8. This CDR3 spans 15 amino acids. In germline, CDR1 is SGHRS, CDR2 YFSETQ. This CDR3 is CASRSPGQGTYEQYF. CDR3 nucleotide sequence: TGCGCCAGCAGGTCGCCGGGACAGGGTACCTACGAGCAGTACTTC.

This rearrangement joins TRBV2 to TRBJ2-1; D is perhaps TRBD2 (5 bases). Between the trimmed V and J ends, which lost 7 bases and 5 bases, there was a span of 18 bases. Per germline, CDR1 SNHLY and CDR2 FYNNEI. The CDR3 sequence is 15 residues long. The CDR3 DNA sequence: TGTGCCAGCAAATATCGAAGCGGACTGAACAATGAGCAGTTCTTC. Amino acids: CASKYRSGLNNEQFF.

V is TRBV28 and J is TRBJ1-2; possible D gene TRBD1, 5 bases. The CDR3 totals 18 residues. Trimming took 8 bases from V and 3 from J, leaving 28 bases between them. Germline V gene lookup returns CDR1 MDHEN and CDR2 SYDVKM. The CDR3 coding sequence is TGTGCCAGCTTGGGGGAAGGGAGTGGGGCCGCCCGGGACTATGGCTACACCTTC. This sequence encodes CASLGEGSGAARDYGYTF.

The sample holds one count of this clone. The V call is TRBV10-3, the J call TRBJ2-7; D may be TRBD2 (6 bases). Per the germline V gene, CDR1 is ENHRY and CDR2 is SYGVKD. V lost 5 bases to trimming and J lost 2 bases, with 13 bases between them. The CDR3 consists of 14 residues. The CDR3 coding sequence is TGTGCCATCAGTCCCCTCACGGGAGCCTACGAGCAGTACTTC. Translation: CAISPLTGAYEQYF.

The chain has TRBV5-1 and TRBJ2-3; 11 nucleotides agree with TRBD2. The germline V gene has CDR1 SGHRS and CDR2 YFSETQ. The trim removed 7 bases at V and 5 bases at J, leaving 3 bases unmatched. The CDR3 length is 13 residues. The CDR3 nucleotides are TGCGCCAGCGCCGGGACTAGCGGAGATACGCAGTATTTT. Its translation: CASAGTSGDTQYF.

This clone was picked up one time. The rearrangement joins TRBV21-1 to TRBJ1-6. TRBV21-1 is marked as a pseudogene. This CDR3 contains 20 residues. Here the CDR3 DNA reads TGTGCCAGCAGCAAATTAGAGGCAGGTCCTATTATCTCCTATAATTCACCCCTCCACTTT. Residues: CASSKLEAGPIISYNSPLHF.

V gene TRBV9 combines with J gene TRBJ2-2; D is tentatively TRBD1 or TRBD2 (5 bases each). There are 17 residues in the CDR3. The germline V and J ends were trimmed by 3 bases and 5 bases, with 20 bases remaining between them. Per the germline V gene, CDR1 is SGDLS and CDR2 is YYNGEE. Here the CDR3 reads CASSALDRDPRTGELFF. In DNA, the CDR3 is TGTGCCAGCAGCGCGCTGGACCGGGACCCTCGAACCGGGGAGCTGTTTTTT.

This chain uses TRBV28 with TRBJ1-6; 11 bases line up with TRBD1. V shed 6 bases, J shed 10 bases, and the junction held 5 bases outside the gene matches. Germline V gene data show CDR1 as MDHEN and CDR2 as SYDVKM. The length of the CDR3 is 14 residues. The CDR3 sequence is CASRSGTGGSPLHF. For the CDR3, the DNA is TGTGCCAGCAGGTCCGGGACAGGGGGGTCACCCCTCCACTTT.

J is TRBJ2-2 and V is TRBV7-6; D may be TRBD2 (5 bases). The CDR3 length is 17 residues. In germline, CDR1 is SGHVS, CDR2 FNYEAQ. V lost 0 bases and J 7 bases, leaving 18 bases between the germline ends. The CDR3 DNA is TGTGCCAGCAGCTTAGCGAAGGGTAGCGAGGACTTCGGGGAGCTGTTTTTT. It codes for CASSLAKGSEDFGELFF. Based on the CDR3 plus reference TRBV7-6 and TRBJ2-2, the full variable domain is GAGVSQSPRYKVTKRGQDVALRCDPISGHVSLYWYRQALGQGPEFLTYFNYEAQQDKSGLPNDRFSAERPEGSISTLTIQRTEQRDSAMYRCASSLAKGSEDFGELFFGEGSRLTVL.

The chain couples TRBV24-1 to TRBJ1-6; D gene ambiguous. The germline V gene has CDR1 KGHDR and CDR2 SFDVKD. There are 10 residues in the CDR3. Trimming left V 9 bases short and J 17 bases short, with 13 bases between. The CDR3 nucleotides read TGTGCCACCGATGTAGATACCTTCCACTTT. It translates to CATDVDTFHF.

A remark on this clone: Other DNA variants within this sample encode the same CDR3. The chain is built from TRBV29-1 and TRBJ2-7, with D hard to call. The CDR3 sequence is 11 residues long. Germline V gene sequence: CDR1 SQVTM, CDR2 ANQGSEA. Trimming shortened V by 5 bases and J by 6 bases, and 11 bases separated the two germline ends. DNA of the CDR3: TGCAGCGTTAGCAGGTCCGGCGAGCAGTACTTC. Residues: CSVSRSGEQYF.

The CDR3 loop reads CASSLDRGGEKLFF. As DNA, the CDR3 is TGTGCCAGCAGCTTAGACAGGGGAGGAGAAAAACTGTTTTTT. The V and J genes are TRBV7-2 and TRBJ1-4, with TRBD1 matching 7 bases. The CDR3 has 14 residues. J was trimmed by 8 bases and V by 1 base; bases with no gene match: 4. The germline CDR1 and CDR2 sequences are SGHTA and FQGNSA.

The chain couples TRBV4-3 to TRBJ1-1; TRBD1 is a possible D gene (5 bases). The CDR3 has 15 amino acids. Germline CDR1 LGHNA, CDR2 YSLEER. The V and J ends lost 0 bases and 0 bases respectively, with 8 bases between them. The CDR3 coding sequence is TGCGCCAGCAGCCAAGAAGGGACGGTGAACACTGAAGCTTTCTTT. Protein sequence: CASSQEGTVNTEAFF.

The V call is TRBV20-1, the J call TRBJ2-7; D gene uncertain. The germline V gene has CDR1 DFQATT and CDR2 SNEGSKA (reference sequence). Trimming left V 3 bases short and J 2 bases short, with 5 bases between. This CDR3 is 11 amino acids long. The CDR3 spells CSARGTYEQYF. Written as DNA, the CDR3 is TGCAGTGCTAGGGGGACCTACGAGCAGTACTTC.

The chain has TRBV10-2 and TRBJ1-3, with a weak D call TRBD1 (5 bases). Germline CDR1 WSHSY, CDR2 SAAADI. Between the trimmed V and J ends, which lost 9 bases and 0 bases, there was a span of 12 bases. The length of the CDR3 is 14 residues. CDR3 sequence (DNA): TGCGCCAGGGGGGGTCCTCCCTCTGGAAACACCATATATTTT. Its translation is CARGGPPSGNTIYF.

This chain joins TRBV30 and TRBJ1-1, with TRBD1 matching over 10 bases. The J segment lost 5 bases and the V segment lost 8 bases, leaving 5 bases of the junction unmatched. CDR1 is GTSNPN and CDR2 is SVGIG in the germline V gene (reference sequence). CDR3 length: 12 residues. CDR3 sequence: CARQGAGTEAFF. The DNA for the CDR3 is TGTGCCAGACAGGGGGCCGGAACTGAAGCTTTCTTT.

Here the CDR3 DNA reads TGTGCCAGCAGTGAAGCGATCGGAGTTCAAGAGACCCAGTACTTC. It codes for CASSEAIGVQETQYF. The chain couples TRBV6-1 to TRBJ2-5; D call uncertain. This CDR3 is built from 15 residues. CDR1 is MNHNS, CDR2 SASEGT, per germline. V lost 0 bases, J lost 2 bases, and 10 bases lay in between.

CDR3 in DNA: TGTGCCAGCTCACCCCTGAGTGAATATGGCTACACCTTC. Its protein product is CASSPLSEYGYTF. J is TRBJ1-2 and V is TRBV18, with unresolved D. Trimming pared 3 bases from V and 5 bases from J, leaving 10 bases between. Germline-derived CDR1 and CDR2 are KGHSH and LQKENI. The CDR3 runs to 13 residues.

This clone has a single count. The gene calls are TRBV7-2 and TRBJ2-1, with D possibly matching TRBD2 (5 bases). Looked up from germline, CDR1 is SGHTA and CDR2 is FQGNSA. This CDR3 has 16 residues. The ends were cut back, 1 base at V and 3 bases at J, with 13 bases in the middle. CDR3 nucleotides: TGTGCCAGCAGCTTAGGAAGCGGTCCCATCTACAATGAGCAGTTCTTC. It encodes CASSLGSGPIYNEQFF.

The chain joins TRBV6-2 or TRBV6-3 to TRBJ1-5; unclear D gene. V gave up 4 bases and J gave up 3 bases, with 10 bases separating them. CDR1 is MNHEY, CDR2 SVGEGT, per germline. CDR3 size: 14 residues. DNA for the CDR3: TGTGCCAGCAGTTCTATGTCAGTCAATCAGCCCCAGCATTTT. Amino acid sequence: CASSSMSVNQPQHF.

This sequence joins TRBV12-3 or TRBV12-4 and TRBJ2-5, with D possibly matching TRBD1 (5 bases). The CDR3 is 13 amino acids. The V end lost 5 bases, the J end lost 3 bases, and 10 bases lay between the germline ends. CDR3 sequence (DNA): TGTGCCAGCAGTGGACCAGGGAAAGAGACCCAGTACTTC. It yields the protein CASSGPGKETQYF.

This clone was counted between two and nine times. This rearrangement joins TRBV4-3 to TRBJ1-6; possibly TRBD1 for D (6 bases). The CDR3 has 16 residues. The germline gives CDR1 LGHNA, CDR2 YSLEER. Trimming shortened V by 0 bases and J by 10 bases, and 16 bases separated the two germline ends. CDR3 loop: CASSQEGSGTRSPLHF. CDR3 in DNA: TGCGCCAGCAGCCAAGAGGGTTCAGGGACAAGGTCACCCCTCCACTTT.